This T cell receptor (beta chain) was documented in a study of shared clonotypes between healthy human individuals. Whole-study findings and limits: Clonotype sharing across a few donors was observed for around 5.1% of naive CD4 clonotypes.

Profiling relied on immunoSEQ multiplex PCR, and the TCRdb table lists in-frame clones only, not all of them. The data contain millions of clones, roughly 96% of them singletons. Points on this clone: Its antigen is currently unknown.

This CDR3 has 14 amino acids. Per germline, CDR1 SGHNT and CDR2 YYREEE (reference sequence). The V end lost 0 bases, the J end lost 2 bases, and 8 bases lay between the germline ends. Sample: naive CD4+ T cells sorted from blood. The subset: CD45RA+ positively selected. The receptor was derived from a man between 18 and 29 years old in good health. The gene calls are TRBV5-4 and TRBJ2-5, with D uncertain. CDR3 in DNA: TGTGCCAGCAGCTTGGCAACACCTCAAGAGACCCAGTACTTC. Translating it yields CASSLATPQETQYF.